This entry describes one T cell receptor (beta chain). Antigen unknown. This CDR3 contains 13 residues. The V gene's germline CDR1 is SGHAT and CDR2 FQNNGV. Trimming left V 0 bases short and J 7 bases short, with 9 bases between. The entry originates in a study of T cell responses to AZD1222 COVID-19 vaccine. Turning to the study itself: Pooled in the analysis were second doses at about 4 or about 12 weeks.

Study-level points and caveats: Increased Spike-specific TCR breadth and depth were observed after two AZD1222 doses. Unmutated variant regions are reportedly targeted by nearly half of spike-specific TCRs. Among the donors, most were white British and more were female, and clonal diversity was possibly underestimated.

Sequenced by immunoSEQ multiplex PCR; TCRdb stores in-frame clones only, minus some. In the table there are fewer than 200,000 clones, 85% to 95% of which are singletons. The chain carries TRBV11-2 and TRBJ2-5, with a weak D call TRBD2 (5 bases). This receptor was taken from an adult in good health. This specimen consisted of peripheral blood, obtained on day 0 of AZD1222 vaccination. The CDR3: CASSLEVGGTQYF. CDR3 bases: TGTGCCAGCAGCTTAGAGGTTGGAGGGACCCAGTACTTC.